A selection of T cell receptor beta chains follows, all from one sample in a study of blood T cell repertoires in COVID-19. Produced via immunoSEQ multiplex PCR; TCRdb's table is partial and in-frame only. The table lists 150,000 to 200,000 clones, 76% of them singletons, with roughly 8.7% in the top ten. The sequencing input was peripheral blood. Receptor source: a woman aged 50 to 65 with active or convalescent COVID-19. Both conserved end residues are part of each CDR3. D genes are given only for firm matches. Not all rows give a size; the values are once, few, many and, for expanded clones, a class.

clone_size	j_call	d_call	v_call	cdr3_nt	cdr3_aa
NA	TRBJ2-5	TRBD1	TRBV5-8	TGTGCCAGCAGCCCCTGGGACCGGGACAGGGAGACCCAGTACTTC	CASSPWDRDRETQYF
once	TRBJ1-5	NA	TRBV6-5	TGTGCCAGCAGTTACGACAGCGCAGGTCCCCAGCATTTT	CASSYDSAGPQHF
NA	TRBJ2-1	NA	TRBV19	TGTGCCAGTAGTACCTCTACCTCCTACAATGAGCAGTTCTTC	CASSTSTSYNEQFF
NA	TRBJ2-5	NA	TRBV7-3	TGTGCCAGCAGCTTAGGCACAGGGTCCCAAGAGACCCAGTACTTC	CASSLGTGSQETQYF
NA	TRBJ2-3	NA	TRBV9	TGTGCCAGCAGCGTAGGTGGAAGACTACCGAGCACAGATACGCAGTATTTT	CASSVGGRLPSTDTQYF
NA	TRBJ1-6	NA	TRBV19	TGTGCCAGCTCCCGAGTATATAATTCACCCCTCCACTTT	CASSRVYNSPLHF
NA	TRBJ1-1	NA	TRBV30	TGTGCCTGGAGACGTCAGGGCGACACTGAAGCTTTCTTT	CAWRRQGDTEAFF
NA	TRBJ2-1	NA	TRBV30	TGTGCCTGGAGTCCCCGGAGCAGGGGCGTGGATGAGCAGTTCTTC	CAWSPRSRGVDEQFF
NA	TRBJ2-7	NA	TRBV7-2	TGTGCCAGCAGCTCCCAGGGGGCGGGGGGGCGGTACGAGCAGTACTTC	CASSSQGAGGRYEQYF
few	TRBJ1-5	NA	TRBV7-9	TGTGCCAGCAGCTTAGGAGGGGGACGTAGCCTCAATCAGCCCCAGCATTTT	CASSLGGGRSLNQPQHF
NA	TRBJ1-1	NA	TRBV5-4	TGTGCCAGCAGCCCGGCGGTTGGTTCCACTGAAGCTTTCTTT	CASSPAVGSTEAFF
NA	TRBJ1-5	NA	TRBV27	TGTGCCAGCAGTACAACAGGGCCGAATCAGCCCCAGCATTTT	CASSTTGPNQPQHF
NA	TRBJ2-2	TRBD1	TRBV6-4	TGTGCCAGCAGTACAGGGGTTACCGGGGAGCTGTTTTTT	CASSTGVTGELFF
NA	TRBJ2-1	NA	TRBV5-1	TGCGCCAGCAGGGGGGGGCAGGGGCCCTACAATGAGCAGTTCTTC	CASRGGQGPYNEQFF
NA	TRBJ2-3	NA	TRBV28	TGTGCCAGCAGTGCACGACAGATCGATACGCAGTATTTT	CASSARQIDTQYF
NA	TRBJ2-2	TRBD2	TRBV3-1/TRBV3-2	TGTGCCAGCAGCCACGAACGGGGGGGCCTTGGGGAGCTGTTTTTT	CASSHERGGLGELFF
NA	TRBJ1-4	NA	TRBV11-2	TGTGCCAGCAGCAACTTCCGACACGCAACTAATGAAAAACTGTTTTTT	CASSNFRHATNEKLFF
NA	TRBJ1-2	NA	TRBV18	TGTGCCAGCTCACCACCGTCAGGGCGGAGTGGCTACACCTTC	CASSPPSGRSGYTF
NA	TRBJ2-5	NA	TRBV3-1/TRBV3-2	TGTGCCAGCAGCCAACGTAAACGGGAGCGAGAGACCCAGTACTTC	CASSQRKRERETQYF
NA	TRBJ2-5	TRBD2	TRBV13	TGTGCCAGCACCACATCTAGCGGGGGGGCCGGAGAGACCCAGTACTTC	CASTTSSGGAGETQYF
NA	TRBJ2-7	TRBD2	TRBV7-2	TGTGCCAGCAGCTTAGCCCCCGGGAGGAACTACGAGCAGTACTTC	CASSLAPGRNYEQYF
NA	TRBJ2-5	TRBD2	TRBV3-1/TRBV3-2	TGTGCCAGCAGCCAAGATTCAGGGAGGGCCCAGTACTTC	CASSQDSGRAQYF
once	TRBJ2-3	TRBD2	TRBV7-9	TGTGCCAGCAGCCCGCCCACTAGCGGGAGCACAGATACGCAGTATTTT	CASSPPTSGSTDTQYF
NA	TRBJ1-2	NA	TRBV29-1	TGCAGCGTACCCGAACCCAGCTATGGCTACACCTTC	CSVPEPSYGYTF
NA	TRBJ1-4	NA	TRBV5-5	TGTGCCAGCAGCAGAGCGGCTGCAACTAATGAAAAACTGTTTTTT	CASSRAAATNEKLFF
NA	TRBJ2-2	TRBD2	TRBV19	TGTGCCAGTAGTATCGGTTTAGCGGGCACCGGGGAGCTGTTTTTT	CASSIGLAGTGELFF
NA	TRBJ2-7	NA	TRBV10-3	TGTGCCATCAGGGTAGTCTACGAGCAGTACTTC	CAIRVVYEQYF
NA	TRBJ1-2	NA	TRBV15	TGTGCCACCAGCAGAGATGGGGAGGTTTACTATGGCTACACCTTC	CATSRDGEVYYGYTF
NA	TRBJ2-5	TRBD1	TRBV18	TGTGCCAGCTCACCTAACAGGGGCCAAGAGACCCAGTACTTC	CASSPNRGQETQYF
NA	TRBJ2-3	NA	TRBV28	TGTGCCAGCAGTTTGGGGGGAGCCGCAGATACGCAGTATTTT	CASSLGGAADTQYF
once	TRBJ1-3	NA	TRBV5-1	TGCGCCAGCAGCTTGGCAGGGGTGGATGGAAACACCATATATTTT	CASSLAGVDGNTIYF
NA	TRBJ2-7	TRBD2	TRBV6-6	TGTGCCAGCGGTCCCTTGCGGCCTAGCGGGATTGTAAGCTCCTACGAGCAGTACTTC	CASGPLRPSGIVSSYEQYF
NA	TRBJ1-1	TRBD1	TRBV5-1	TGCGCCAGCAGGCACAGGGGGAACACTGAAGCTTTCTTT	CASRHRGNTEAFF